These 4 T cell receptor beta chains share one sample of origin, sequenced in a study of T cell changes during pregnancy in multiple sclerosis. Only in-frame clones appear in the TCRdb table, and some are missing; sequencing was by immunoSEQ multiplex PCR. The sample lists about 68,000 clones, about 90% occurring once. The sequencing used peripheral blood, collected in the second trimester of pregnancy. These receptors were obtained from a female donor with multiple sclerosis, enrolled in a pregnancy study.

The J gene is TRBJ2-7, the V gene TRBV5-6; TRBD1 aligns across 7 bases. The CDR3 totals 14 residues. Unmatched junction bases numbered 6, after V lost 3 bases and J lost 3 bases. The V gene's germline CDR1 is SGHDT and CDR2 YYEEEE. The CDR3: CASSSGTANYEQYF. The CDR3 DNA reads as TGTGCCAGCAGCTCTGGGACAGCAAACTACGAGCAGTACTTC.

The chain recombines TRBV7-7 with TRBJ2-7; perhaps TRBD1 as D (5 bases). The CDR3 has 13 amino acids. Trimming left V 0 bases short and J 7 bases short, with 10 bases between. Germline lookup yields CDR1 SSHAT and CDR2 FNYEAQ (reference sequence). CDR3 sequence: CASSLAGQGEQYF. The CDR3 DNA sequence: TGTGCCAGCAGCTTAGCAGGCCAGGGAGAGCAGTACTTC.

The V call is TRBV6-6, the J call TRBJ2-2; 11 bases are a match to TRBD1. The germline CDR1 and CDR2 sequences are MNHNY and SVGAGI (reference sequence). The V gene end was trimmed by 0 bases and the J gene end by 4 bases; junction bases not matched to a gene: 1. This CDR3 has 16 amino acids. The CDR3: CASSYSGTGGTGELFF. For the CDR3, the DNA is TGTGCCAGCAGTTACTCCGGGACAGGGGGCACCGGGGAGCTGTTTTTT.

The chain joins TRBV6-1 to TRBJ2-1; 10 nucleotides align to TRBD2. The germline V gene encodes CDR1 MNHNS and CDR2 SASEGT. Germline trimming cut 1 base from V and 8 bases from J; bases unmatched to any gene: 8. The CDR3 spans 16 residues. CDR3 region: CASSEVPAGGPHEQFF. The CDR3 nucleotides read TGTGCCAGCAGTGAAGTCCCAGCGGGGGGGCCACATGAGCAGTTCTTC.